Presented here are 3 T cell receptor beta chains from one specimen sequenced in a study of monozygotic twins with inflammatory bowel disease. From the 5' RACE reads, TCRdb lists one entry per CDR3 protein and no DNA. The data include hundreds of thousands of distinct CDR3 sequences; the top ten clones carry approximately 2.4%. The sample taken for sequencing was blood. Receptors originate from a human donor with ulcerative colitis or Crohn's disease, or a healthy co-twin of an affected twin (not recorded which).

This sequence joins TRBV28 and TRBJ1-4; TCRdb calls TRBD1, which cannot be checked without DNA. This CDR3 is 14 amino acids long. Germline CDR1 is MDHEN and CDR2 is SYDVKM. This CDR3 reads CASFQGATNEKLFF.

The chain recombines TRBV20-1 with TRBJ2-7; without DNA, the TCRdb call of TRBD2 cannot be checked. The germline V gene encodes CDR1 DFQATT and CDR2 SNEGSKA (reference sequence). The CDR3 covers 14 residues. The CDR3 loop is CSADSAGWANEQYF.

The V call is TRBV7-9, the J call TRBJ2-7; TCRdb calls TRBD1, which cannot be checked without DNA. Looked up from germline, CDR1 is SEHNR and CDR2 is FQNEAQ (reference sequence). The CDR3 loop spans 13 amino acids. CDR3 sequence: CASSSTGAYEQYF.